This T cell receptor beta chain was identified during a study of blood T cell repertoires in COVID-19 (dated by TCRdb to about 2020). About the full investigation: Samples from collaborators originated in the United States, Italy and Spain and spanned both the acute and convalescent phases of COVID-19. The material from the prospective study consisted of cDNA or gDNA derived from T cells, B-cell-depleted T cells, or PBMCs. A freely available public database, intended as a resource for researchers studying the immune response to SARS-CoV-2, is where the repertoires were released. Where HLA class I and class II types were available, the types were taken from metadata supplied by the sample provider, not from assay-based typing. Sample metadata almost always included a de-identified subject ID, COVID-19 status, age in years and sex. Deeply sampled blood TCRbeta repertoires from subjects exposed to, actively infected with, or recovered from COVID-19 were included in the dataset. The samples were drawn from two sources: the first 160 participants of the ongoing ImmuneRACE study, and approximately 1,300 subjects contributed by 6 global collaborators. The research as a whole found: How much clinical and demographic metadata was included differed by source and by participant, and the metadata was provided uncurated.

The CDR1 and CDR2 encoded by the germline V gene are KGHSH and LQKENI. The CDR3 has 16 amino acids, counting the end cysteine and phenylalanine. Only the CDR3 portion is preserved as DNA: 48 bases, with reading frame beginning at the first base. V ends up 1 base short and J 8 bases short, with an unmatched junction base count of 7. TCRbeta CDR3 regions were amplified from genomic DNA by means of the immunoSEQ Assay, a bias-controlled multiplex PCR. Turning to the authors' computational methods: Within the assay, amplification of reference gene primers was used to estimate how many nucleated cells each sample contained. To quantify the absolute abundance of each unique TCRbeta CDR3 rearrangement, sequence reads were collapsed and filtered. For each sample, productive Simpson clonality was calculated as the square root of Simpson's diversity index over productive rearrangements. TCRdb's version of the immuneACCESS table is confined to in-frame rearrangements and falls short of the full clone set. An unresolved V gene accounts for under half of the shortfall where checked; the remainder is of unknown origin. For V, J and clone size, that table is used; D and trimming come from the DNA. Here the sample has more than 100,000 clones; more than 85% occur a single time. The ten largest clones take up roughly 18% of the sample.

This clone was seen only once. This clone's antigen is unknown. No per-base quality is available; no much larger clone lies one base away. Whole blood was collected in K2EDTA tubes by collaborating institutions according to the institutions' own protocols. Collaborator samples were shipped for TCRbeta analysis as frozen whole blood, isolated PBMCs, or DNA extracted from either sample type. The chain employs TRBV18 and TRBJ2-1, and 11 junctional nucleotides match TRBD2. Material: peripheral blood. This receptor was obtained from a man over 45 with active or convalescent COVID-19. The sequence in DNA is TGTGCCAGCTCACCACTGGGAACTAGCGGGGGCGATGAGCAGTTCTTC. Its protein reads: CASSPLGTSGGDEQFF.